This T cell receptor beta chain was retrieved from a study of T cells after posttransplantation cyclophosphamide. The study's findings and limits: After PTCy, TRB diversity resembled that of CNI/methotrexate controls. Blood and skin or GI T cell repertoires showed limited TRB overlap. Donor CD8+ memory clones often dominated recipient blood repertoires at later times.

About this clone itself: Antigen: not known.

Controls had myeloablative marrow grafts with methotrexate and calcineurin inhibitor, sampled at 1 year. TCRdb's copy holds only in-frame clones and misses some; the assay was immunoSEQ multiplex PCR. In the table there are about 17,000 clones, roughly 85% of which are singletons. Unmatched junction bases numbered 7, after V lost 5 bases and J lost 0 bases. Germline V gene lookup returns CDR1 SGHAT and CDR2 FQNNGV. The length of the CDR3 is 17 residues. The chain has TRBV11-2 and TRBJ2-5; 12 bases are a match to TRBD2. Sample: PBMCs, taken after allogeneic stem cell transplant with calcineurin inhibitor and methotrexate. The TCR sequence derives from a female patient between 18 and 35 years old who received an allogeneic stem cell transplant from an unrelated donor, was CMV-positive, and had acute and chronic GVHD. These T cells may partly come from the graft donor. The CDR3 bases are TGTGCCAGCAGCCCATGGACTAGCGGGGTTTACCAAGAGACCCAGTACTTC. Protein product: CASSPWTSGVYQETQYF.